This TCR beta chain derives from a study of PD-1 blockade in classical Hodgkin lymphoma. In the study overall: Patients received nivolumab 3 mg/kg intravenously every 2 weeks. Study results and limitations: Diversity similar to that of newly diagnosed patients was seen at baseline in complete responders. Baseline TCR diversity was reportedly lower in newly diagnosed patients than in healthy donors. It was reported as lower still in relapsed/refractory patients.

Relapse after autologous stem cell transplantation occurred in every patient, and brentuximab vedotin exposure varied. Using immunoSEQ multiplex PCR, the repertoire was profiled, and TCRdb retains in-frame clones only, with some absent. The data hold about 36,000 clones, with around 63% observed a single time. With respect to this clone: Its antigen is still unknown.

The V segment lost 4 bases and the J segment 5 bases; nucleotides outside the gene matches: 5. CDR1 is LGHNA and CDR2 is YNFKEQ in the germline V gene. The CDR3 runs to 15 residues. The source is a human donor with classical Hodgkin lymphoma. V gene TRBV4-2 combines with J gene TRBJ1-4; 9 bases fit TRBD1. The sequences come from peripheral blood mononuclear cells (PBMCs), collected before the second cycle of nivolumab. Here the CDR3 DNA reads TGTGCCAGCAGCCGGTCCGGGACAGGGAATGAAAAACTGTTTTTT. This encodes CASSRSGTGNEKLFF.